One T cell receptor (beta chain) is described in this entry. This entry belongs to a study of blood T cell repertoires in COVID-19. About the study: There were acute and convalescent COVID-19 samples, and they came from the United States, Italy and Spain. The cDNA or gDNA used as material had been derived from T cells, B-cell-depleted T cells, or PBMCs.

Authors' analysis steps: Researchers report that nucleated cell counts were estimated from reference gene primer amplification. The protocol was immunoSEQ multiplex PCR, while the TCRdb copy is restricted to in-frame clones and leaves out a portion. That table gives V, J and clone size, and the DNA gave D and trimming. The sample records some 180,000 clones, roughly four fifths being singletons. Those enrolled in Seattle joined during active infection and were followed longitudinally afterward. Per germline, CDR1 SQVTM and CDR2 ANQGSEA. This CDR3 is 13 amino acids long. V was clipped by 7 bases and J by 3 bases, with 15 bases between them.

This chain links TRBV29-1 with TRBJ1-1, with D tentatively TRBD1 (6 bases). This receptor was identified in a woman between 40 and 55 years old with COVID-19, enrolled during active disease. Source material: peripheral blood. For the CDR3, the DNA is TGCAGCGGTCGAGGGGGGGAGGACACTGAAGCTTTCTTT. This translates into CSGRGGEDTEAFF. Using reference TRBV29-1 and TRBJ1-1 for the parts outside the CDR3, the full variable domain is SAVISQKPSRDICQRGTSLTIQCQVDSQVTMMFWYRQQPGQSLTLIATANQGSEATYESGFVIDKFPISRPNLTFSTLTVSNMSPEDSSIYLCSGRGGEDTEAFFGQGTRLTVV.